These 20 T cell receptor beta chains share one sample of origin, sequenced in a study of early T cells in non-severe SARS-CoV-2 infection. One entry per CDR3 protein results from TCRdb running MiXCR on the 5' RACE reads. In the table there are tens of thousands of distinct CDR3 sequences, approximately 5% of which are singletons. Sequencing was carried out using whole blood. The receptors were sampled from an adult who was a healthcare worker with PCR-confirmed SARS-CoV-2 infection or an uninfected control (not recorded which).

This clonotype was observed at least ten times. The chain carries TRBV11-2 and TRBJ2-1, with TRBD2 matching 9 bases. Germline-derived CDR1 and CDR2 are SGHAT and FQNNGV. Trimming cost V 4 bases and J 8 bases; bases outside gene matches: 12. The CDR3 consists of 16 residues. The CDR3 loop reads CASSSPQRGALDEQFF. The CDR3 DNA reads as TGTGCCAGCAGCTCCCCGCAGCGGGGGGCCCTGGATGAGCAGTTCTTC.

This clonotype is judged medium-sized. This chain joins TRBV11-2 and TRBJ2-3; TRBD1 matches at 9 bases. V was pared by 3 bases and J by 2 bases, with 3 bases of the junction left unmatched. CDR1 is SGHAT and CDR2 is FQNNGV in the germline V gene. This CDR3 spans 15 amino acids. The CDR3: CASSLWTGDTDTQYF. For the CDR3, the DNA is TGTGCCAGCAGCTTGTGGACAGGGGACACAGATACGCAGTATTTT.

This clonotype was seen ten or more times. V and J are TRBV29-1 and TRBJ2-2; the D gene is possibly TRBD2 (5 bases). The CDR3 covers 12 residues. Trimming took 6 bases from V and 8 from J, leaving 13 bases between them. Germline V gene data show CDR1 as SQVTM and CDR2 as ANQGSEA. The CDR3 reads CSVGRVGGELFF. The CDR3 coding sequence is TGCAGCGTCGGGCGGGTTGGAGGGGAGCTGTTTTTT.

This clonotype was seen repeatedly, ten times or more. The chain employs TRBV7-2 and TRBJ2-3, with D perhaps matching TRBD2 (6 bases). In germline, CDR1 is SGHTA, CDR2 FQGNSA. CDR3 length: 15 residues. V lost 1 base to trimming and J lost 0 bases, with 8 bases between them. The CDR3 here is CASSLGGTSTDTQYF. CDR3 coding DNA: TGTGCCAGCAGCTTAGGCGGGACTAGCACAGATACGCAGTATTTT.

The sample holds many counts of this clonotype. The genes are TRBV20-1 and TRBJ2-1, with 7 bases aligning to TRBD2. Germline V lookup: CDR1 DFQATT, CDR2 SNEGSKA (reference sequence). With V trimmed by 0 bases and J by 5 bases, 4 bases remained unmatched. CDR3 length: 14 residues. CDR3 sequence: CSARELAGDNEQFF. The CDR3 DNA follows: TGCAGTGCTAGAGAGCTGGCGGGGGACAATGAGCAGTTCTTC.

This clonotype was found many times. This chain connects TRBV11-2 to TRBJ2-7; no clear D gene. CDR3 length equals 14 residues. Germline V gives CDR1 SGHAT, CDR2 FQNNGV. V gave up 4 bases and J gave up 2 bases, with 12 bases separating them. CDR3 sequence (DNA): TGTGCCAGCAGCTCCCTAATGCTCCCCTACGAGCAGTACTTC. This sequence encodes CASSSLMLPYEQYF.

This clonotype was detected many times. The CDR3 sequence is CASRRLGREGEQFF. The CDR3 DNA is TGTGCCAGCAGAAGACTAGGACGAGAAGGTGAGCAGTTCTTC. The gene calls are TRBV6-5 and TRBJ2-1, with a weak D call TRBD2 (6 bases). This CDR3 is built from 14 residues. Trimming pared 6 bases from V and 9 bases from J, leaving 18 bases between. Germline CDR1 and CDR2: MNHEY and SVGAGI.

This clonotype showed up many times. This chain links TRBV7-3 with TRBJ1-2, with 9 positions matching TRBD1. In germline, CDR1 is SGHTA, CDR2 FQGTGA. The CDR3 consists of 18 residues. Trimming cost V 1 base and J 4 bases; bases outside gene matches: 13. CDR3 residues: CASSLMRGQGWLPYGYTF. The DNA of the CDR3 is TGTGCCAGCAGCTTAATGAGGGGACAGGGTTGGCTCCCCTATGGCTACACCTTC.

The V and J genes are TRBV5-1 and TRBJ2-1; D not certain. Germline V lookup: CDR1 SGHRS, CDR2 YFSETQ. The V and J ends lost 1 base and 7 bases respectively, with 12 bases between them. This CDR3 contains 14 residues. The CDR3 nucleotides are TGCGCCAGCAGCTTGATGGGTAGGTTGAATGAGCAGTTCTTC. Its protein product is CASSLMGRLNEQFF.

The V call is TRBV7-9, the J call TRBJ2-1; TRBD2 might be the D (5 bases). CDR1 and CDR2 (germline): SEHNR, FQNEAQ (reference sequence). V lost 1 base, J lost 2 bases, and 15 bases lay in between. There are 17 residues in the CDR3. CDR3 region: CASSLGNSATAYNEQFF. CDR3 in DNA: TGTGCCAGCAGCTTAGGCAATAGCGCGACCGCCTACAATGAGCAGTTCTTC.

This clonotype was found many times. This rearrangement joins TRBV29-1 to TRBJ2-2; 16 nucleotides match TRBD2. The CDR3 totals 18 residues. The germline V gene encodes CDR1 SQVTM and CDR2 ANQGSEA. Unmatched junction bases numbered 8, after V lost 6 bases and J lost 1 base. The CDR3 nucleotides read TGCAGCGTGGCGGGACTAGCGGGAGGGAAGGGGAACACCGGGGAGCTGTTTTTT. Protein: CSVAGLAGGKGNTGELFF.

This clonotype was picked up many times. In nucleotides, the CDR3 is TGCAGTGCTCAAATGACTAGCGGGAGAGGAGAGACCCAGTACTTC. Translation: CSAQMTSGRGETQYF. The chain has TRBV20-1 and TRBJ2-5; TRBD2 aligns across 12 bases. The CDR3 has 15 amino acids. From germline, CDR1 is DFQATT and CDR2 SNEGSKA (reference sequence). Germline trimming cut 5 bases from V and 4 bases from J; bases unmatched to any gene: 8.

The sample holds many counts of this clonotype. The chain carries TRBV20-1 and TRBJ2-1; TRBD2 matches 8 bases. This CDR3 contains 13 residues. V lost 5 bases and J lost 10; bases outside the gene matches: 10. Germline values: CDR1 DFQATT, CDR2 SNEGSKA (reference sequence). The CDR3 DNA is TGCAGTGCTCCCACAAGCGGGGGAAGCGAGCAGTTCTTC. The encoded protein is CSAPTSGGSEQFF.

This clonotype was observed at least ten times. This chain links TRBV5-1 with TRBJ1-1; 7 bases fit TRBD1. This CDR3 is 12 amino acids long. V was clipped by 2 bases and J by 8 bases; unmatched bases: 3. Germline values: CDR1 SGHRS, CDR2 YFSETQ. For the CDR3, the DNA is TGCGCCAGCAGCTTCCCGACAGGGGAAGCTTTCTTT. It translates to CASSFPTGEAFF. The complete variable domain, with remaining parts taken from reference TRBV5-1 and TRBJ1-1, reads KAGVTQTPRYLIKTRGQQVTLSCSPISGHRSVSWYQQTPGQGLQFLFEYFSETQRNKGNFPGRFSGRQFSNSRSEMNVSTLELGDSALYLCASSFPTGEAFFGQGTRLTVV.

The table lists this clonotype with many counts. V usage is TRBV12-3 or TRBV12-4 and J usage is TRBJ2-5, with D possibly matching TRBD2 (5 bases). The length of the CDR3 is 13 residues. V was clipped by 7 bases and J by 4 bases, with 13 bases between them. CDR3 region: CASTLLGRETQYF. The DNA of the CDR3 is TGTGCCAGCACCCTACTAGGACGAGAGACCCAGTACTTC.

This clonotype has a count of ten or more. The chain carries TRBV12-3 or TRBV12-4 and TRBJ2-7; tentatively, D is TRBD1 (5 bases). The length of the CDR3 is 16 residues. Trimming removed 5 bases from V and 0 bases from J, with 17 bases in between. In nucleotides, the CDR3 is TGTGCCAGCAGTCCAAGACGGGCGGACAACTCCTACGAGCAGTACTTC. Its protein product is CASSPRRADNSYEQYF.

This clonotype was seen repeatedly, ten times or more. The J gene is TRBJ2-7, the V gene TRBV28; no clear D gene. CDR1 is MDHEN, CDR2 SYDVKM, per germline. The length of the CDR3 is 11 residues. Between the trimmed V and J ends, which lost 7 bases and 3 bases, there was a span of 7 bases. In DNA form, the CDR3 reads TGTGCCAGCACTACTCACTACGAGCAGTACTTC. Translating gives CASTTHYEQYF.

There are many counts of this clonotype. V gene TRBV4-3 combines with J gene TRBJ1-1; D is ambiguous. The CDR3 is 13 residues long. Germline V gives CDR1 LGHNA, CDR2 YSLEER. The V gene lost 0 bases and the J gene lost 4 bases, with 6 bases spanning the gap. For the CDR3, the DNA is TGCGCCAGCAGCCAAGATTCGTCCACTGAAGCTTTCTTT. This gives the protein CASSQDSSTEAFF.

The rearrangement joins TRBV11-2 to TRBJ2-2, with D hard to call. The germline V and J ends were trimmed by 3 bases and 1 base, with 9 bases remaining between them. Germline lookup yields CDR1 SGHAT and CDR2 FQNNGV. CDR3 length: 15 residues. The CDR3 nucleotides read TGTGCCAGCAGCTTCTCCCTCCAGAACACCGGGGAGCTGTTTTTT. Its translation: CASSFSLQNTGELFF.

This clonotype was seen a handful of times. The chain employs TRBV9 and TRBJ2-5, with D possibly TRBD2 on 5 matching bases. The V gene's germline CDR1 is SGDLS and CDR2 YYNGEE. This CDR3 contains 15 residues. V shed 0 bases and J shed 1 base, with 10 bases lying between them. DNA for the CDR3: TGTGCCAGCAGCGTAGCCCCTAGCACCCAAGAGACCCAGTACTTC. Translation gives CASSVAPSTQETQYF.